The TCR beta chain described here comes from a study of T-cell memory formation after mild COVID-19. Study summary: Clusters were largely donor specific. The study's findings and limits: Second-wave clones peaking on day 37 lacked confirmed SARS-CoV-2 specificity. Clones contracting day 15 to 85 were balanced CD4/CD8; later expanders leaned CD4+.

On this clonotype itself: Its antigen is unidentified.

TCR alpha and TCR beta cDNA libraries carrying sample barcodes and UMIs came from 5'RACE with constant-segment primers. Using its own MiXCR run on the 5' RACE reads, TCRdb lists one record per CDR3 protein. The sample carries hundreds of thousands of distinct CDR3 sequences, over 15% recorded once. Germline V gives CDR1 LGHNA, CDR2 YSLEER. V dropped 0 bases and J dropped 6; count of bases not matched to a gene: 8. The CDR3 contains 16 residues. The sequence came from a young man who had mild COVID-19 (a few samples of this study predate the infection). Cell type and time point are not known. V usage is TRBV4-3 and J usage is TRBJ2-1; TRBD1 matches at 7 bases. The source material was PBMCs or a T cell subset sorted from them (not recorded which). The CDR3 sequence: CASSQERGQIFNEQFF. The CDR3 nucleotides read TGCGCCAGCAGCCAAGAGAGGGGGCAGATTTTCAATGAGCAGTTCTTC.